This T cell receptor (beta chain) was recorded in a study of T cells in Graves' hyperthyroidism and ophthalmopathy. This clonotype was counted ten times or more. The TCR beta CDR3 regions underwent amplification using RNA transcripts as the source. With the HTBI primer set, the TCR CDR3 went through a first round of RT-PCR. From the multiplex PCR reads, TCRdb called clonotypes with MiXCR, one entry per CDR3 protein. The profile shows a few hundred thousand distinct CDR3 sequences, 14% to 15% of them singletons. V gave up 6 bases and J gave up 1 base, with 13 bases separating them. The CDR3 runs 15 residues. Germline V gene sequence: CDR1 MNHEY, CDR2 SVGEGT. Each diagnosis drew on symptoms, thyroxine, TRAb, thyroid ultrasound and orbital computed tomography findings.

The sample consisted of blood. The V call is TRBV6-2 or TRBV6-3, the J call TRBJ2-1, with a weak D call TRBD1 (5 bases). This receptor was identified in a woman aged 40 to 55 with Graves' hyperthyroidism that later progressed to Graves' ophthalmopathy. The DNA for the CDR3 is TGTGCCAGCAGCCCCGGACGACAGTCCTACAATGAGCAGTTCTTC. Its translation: CASSPGRQSYNEQFF.